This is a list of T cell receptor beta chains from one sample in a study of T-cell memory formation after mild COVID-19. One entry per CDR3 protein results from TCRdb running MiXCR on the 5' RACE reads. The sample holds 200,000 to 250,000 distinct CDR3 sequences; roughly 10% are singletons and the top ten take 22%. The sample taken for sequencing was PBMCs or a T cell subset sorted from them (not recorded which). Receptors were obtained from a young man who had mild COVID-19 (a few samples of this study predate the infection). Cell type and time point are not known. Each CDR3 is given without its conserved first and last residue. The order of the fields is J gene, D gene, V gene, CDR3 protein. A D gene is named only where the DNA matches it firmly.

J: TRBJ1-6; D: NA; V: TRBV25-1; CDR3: ASSARSSYNSPLH
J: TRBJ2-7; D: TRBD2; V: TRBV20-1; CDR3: SARRNSGGSYEQY
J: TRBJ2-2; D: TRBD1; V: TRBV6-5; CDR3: ASRQGFPGELF
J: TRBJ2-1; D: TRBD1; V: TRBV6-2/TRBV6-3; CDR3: ASDGGTGARYNEQF
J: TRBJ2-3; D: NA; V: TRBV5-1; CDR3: ASSLVPGLSTDTQY
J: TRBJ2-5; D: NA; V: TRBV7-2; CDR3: ASSPTTFQETQY
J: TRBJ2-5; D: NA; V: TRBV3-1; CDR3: ASSQGQGQETQY
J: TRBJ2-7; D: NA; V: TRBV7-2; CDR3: ASSLNPTEQY
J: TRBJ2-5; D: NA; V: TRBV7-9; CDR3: ASSSYAGEETQY
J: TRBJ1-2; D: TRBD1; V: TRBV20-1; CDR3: SALTGTFNYGYT
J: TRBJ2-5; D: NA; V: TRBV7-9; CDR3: ASSLASEEGETQY
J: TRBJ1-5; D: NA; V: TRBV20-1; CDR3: SARDLQGGQPQH
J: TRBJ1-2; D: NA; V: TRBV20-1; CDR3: SARDRRGGYGYT
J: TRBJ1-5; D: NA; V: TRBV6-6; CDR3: ASSLGRTESNQPQH
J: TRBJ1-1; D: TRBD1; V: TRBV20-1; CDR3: SARLGGGGTEAF